This T cell receptor beta chain was captured in a study of identical twins. Findings and caveats of the study: Partial confounding of zero-insertion analyses by invariant MAIT and iNKT cells was possible.

Remarks on this clonotype: The antigen is not known.

A single record per CDR3 protein comes from TCRdb applying MiXCR to the 5' RACE reads. The repertoire consists of 1.5 million or so distinct CDR3 sequences, with 25% to 35% occurring once and the leading ten covering more than 0.25%. The germline V gene encodes CDR1 DFQATT and CDR2 SNEGSKA (reference sequence). This CDR3 region has 14 residues. With 3 bases clipped from V and 11 bases from J, the junction kept 8 bases outside the gene matches. The sequence was obtained from a newborn girl in good health. Material: cord blood. The rearrangement uses TRBV20-1 and TRBJ2-5; 14 nucleotides line up with TRBD2. CDR3 region: CSARTSGRDNEQYF. In DNA form, the CDR3 reads TGCAGTGCTAGGACTAGCGGGAGGGACAATGAGCAGTACTTC.